In this sample, the clone carrying this T cell receptor beta chain turned up once. Per the germline V gene, CDR1 is SGDLS and CDR2 is YYNGEE. J lost 8 bases, V lost 0 bases, and 9 bases had no gene match. The CDR3 loop spans 16 amino acids. These data originate in a study of kidney transplant recipient with SARS-CoV-2 infection. MiXCR, run by TCRdb on the reads, gives a single entry per CDR3 protein. The repertoire holds 200,000 to 300,000 distinct CDR3 sequences, with 25% to 30% as singletons. This chain uses TRBV9 with TRBJ2-3, with 10 bases lining up with TRBD2. Sequencing was performed on a blood sample, taken at baseline and on day 111 from a kidney transplant recipient. The clonotype comes from a young adult male patient who had COVID-19 and was a kidney transplant recipient. Some T cells may have originated in the graft donor. CDR3 coding DNA: TGTGCCAGCAGCGTAGGTGGTCTAGCGGGAGCTCGTACGCAGTATTTT. Amino acid sequence: CASSVGGLAGARTQYF.